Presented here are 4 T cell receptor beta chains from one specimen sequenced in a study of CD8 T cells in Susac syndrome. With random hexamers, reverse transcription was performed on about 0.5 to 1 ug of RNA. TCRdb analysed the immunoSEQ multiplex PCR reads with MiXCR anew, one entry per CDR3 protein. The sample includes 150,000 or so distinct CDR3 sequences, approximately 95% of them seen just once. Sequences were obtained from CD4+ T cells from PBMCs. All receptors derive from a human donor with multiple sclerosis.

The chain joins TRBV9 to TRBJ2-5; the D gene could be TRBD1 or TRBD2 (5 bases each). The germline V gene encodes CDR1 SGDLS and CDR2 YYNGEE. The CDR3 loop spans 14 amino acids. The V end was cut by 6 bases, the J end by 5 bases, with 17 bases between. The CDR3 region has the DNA TGTGCCAGCACCGACGGACACTCGGGGGAGACCCAGTACTTC. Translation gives CASTDGHSGETQYF.

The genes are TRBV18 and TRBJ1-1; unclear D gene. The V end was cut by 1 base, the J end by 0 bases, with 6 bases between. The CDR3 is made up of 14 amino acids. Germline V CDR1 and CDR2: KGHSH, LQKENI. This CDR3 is CASSPQSMNTEAFF. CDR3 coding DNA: TGTGCCAGCTCACCACAGAGCATGAACACTGAAGCTTTCTTT.

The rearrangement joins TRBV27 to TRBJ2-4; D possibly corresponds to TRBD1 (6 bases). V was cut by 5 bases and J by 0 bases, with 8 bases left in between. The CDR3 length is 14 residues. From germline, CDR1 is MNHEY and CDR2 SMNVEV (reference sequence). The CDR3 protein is CASSGRGAKNIQYF. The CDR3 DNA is TGTGCCAGCAGTGGCAGGGGAGCCAAAAACATTCAGTACTTC.

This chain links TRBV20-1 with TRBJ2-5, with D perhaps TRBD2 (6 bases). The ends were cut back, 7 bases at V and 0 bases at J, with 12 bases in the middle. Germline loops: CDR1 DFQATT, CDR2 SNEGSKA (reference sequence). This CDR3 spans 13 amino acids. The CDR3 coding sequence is TGCAGTGTGGAGGCGGGGAACCAAGAGACCCAGTACTTC. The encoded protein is CSVEAGNQETQYF.